One TCR beta chain is described in this entry. Its antigen remains unidentified. These data are taken from a study of T-cell reconstitution after alpha-beta-depleted transplantation in children. After removal of 5 bases from V and 0 bases from J, the junction contained 12 bases not matched to a gene. There are 20 residues in the CDR3. The TCRbeta library was prepared with unique molecular identifiers. TCRdb fed the PCR reads into MiXCR, producing one record per CDR3 protein. The top ten hold just over 35% of the sample, which has roughly 570,000 distinct CDR3 sequences, 25% to 30% seen once. Findings and caveats of the study: The authors attributed T-cell counts and diversity one year after transplant mostly to newly produced T cells. It was reported that alpha-beta T cells came from several hundred expanded graft clones (about two months after transplant).

The source was PBMCs, collected before TCRalphabeta/CD19-depleted stem cell transplant. The TCR sequence derives from a boy in the first two years of life with Wiskott-Aldrich syndrome, due to receive a stem cell transplant. The J gene is TRBJ2-1, the V gene TRBV12-3 or TRBV12-4, with 14 bases identical to TRBD2. CDR3 residues: CASSPRLAGGVTSSYNEQFF. The CDR3 DNA is TGTGCCAGCAGTCCCAGACTAGCGGGAGGGGTTACGAGCTCCTACAATGAGCAGTTCTTC.